One and the same sample provided the 25 T cell receptor beta chains below, sequenced in a study of siplizumab effects on memory and regulatory T cells. This table comes from immunoSEQ multiplex PCR, and its TCRdb copy is limited to in-frame clones, with some not included. The table shows about 52,000 clones, with nearly 98% occurring only once. Sequenced material: naive CD4+ T cells sorted from blood. The receptors stem from a human donor in good health.

V usage is TRBV25-1 and J usage is TRBJ2-7; maybe TRBD2 (5 bases). Germline V gene lookup returns CDR1 MGHDK and CDR2 SYGVNS. Trimming stripped 0 bases from V and 5 bases from J, with 11 bases between. There are 14 residues in the CDR3. CDR3 in amino acids: CASSEYGERNEQYF. The CDR3 bases are TGTGCCAGCAGTGAATACGGGGAGAGGAACGAGCAGTACTTC.

V is TRBV2 and J is TRBJ2-7; 7 bases fit TRBD1. V lost 3 bases to trimming and J lost 1 base; unmatched junction nucleotides: 3. Germline V gene data show CDR1 as SNHLY and CDR2 as FYNNEI. The CDR3 has 14 amino acids. CDR3 in DNA: TGTGCCAGCAGTGATAGACAGGGATCCTACGAGCAGTACTTC. Encoded protein: CASSDRQGSYEQYF. Based on the CDR3 plus reference TRBV2 and TRBJ2-7, the full variable domain is EPEVTQTPSHQVTQMGQEVILRCVPISNHLYFYWYRQILGQKVEFLVSFYNNEISEKSEIFDDQFSVERPDGSNFTLKIRSTKLEDSAMYFCASSDRQGSYEQYFGPGTRLTVT.

This clone was recorded once. The genes are TRBV19 and TRBJ2-3; 9 bases are shared with TRBD2. The CDR3 length is 18 residues. CDR1 is LNHDA and CDR2 is SQIVND in the germline V gene (reference sequence). With V trimmed by 5 bases and J by 0 bases, 12 bases remained unmatched. CDR3 sequence reads: CASSRGLAQSGSTDTQYF. CDR3 nucleotides: TGTGCCAGTAGTCGAGGACTAGCGCAAAGTGGGAGCACAGATACGCAGTATTTT.

CDR3 sequence reads: CASSRASYGYTF. The CDR3 DNA sequence: TGTGCCAGCAGTCGCGCCTCCTATGGCTACACCTTC. The gene calls are TRBV25-1 and TRBJ1-2, with D uncertain. CDR3 size: 12 residues. Germline V gene data show CDR1 as MGHDK and CDR2 as SYGVNS. V was trimmed by 5 bases and J by 4 bases, leaving 8 bases between them.

The gene calls are TRBV7-9 and TRBJ2-3, with 9 bases that match TRBD2. This CDR3 comprises 15 residues. J lost 2 bases, V lost 4 bases, and 4 bases had no gene match. From germline, CDR1 is SEHNR and CDR2 FQNEAQ (reference sequence). In nucleotides, the CDR3 is TGTGCCAGCAGCTCTAGCGGGGAATACACAGATACGCAGTATTTT. It is translated as CASSSSGEYTDTQYF.

The chain is built from TRBV18 and TRBJ2-2, with D unclear. Germline V gene lookup returns CDR1 KGHSH and CDR2 LQKENI. Trimming cost V 3 bases and J 3 bases, with 14 bases left between them. The CDR3 length is 16 residues. The DNA of the CDR3 is TGTGCCAGCTCACCGGGAATGCTTGGGGACACCGGGGAGCTGTTTTTT. Protein: CASSPGMLGDTGELFF.

The chain joins TRBV29-1 to TRBJ2-7; D is undetermined. Germline V lookup: CDR1 SQVTM, CDR2 ANQGSEA. V was shortened by 4 bases and J by 0 bases, with 7 bases between the two germline ends. There are 12 residues in the CDR3. CDR3 in DNA: TGCAGCGTTGTGCTGAGCTCCTACGAGCAGTACTTC. Translation: CSVVLSSYEQYF.

The V and J genes are TRBV4-2 and TRBJ2-2, with 8 nucleotides matching TRBD2. This CDR3 contains 15 residues. V dropped 0 bases and J dropped 5; count of bases not matched to a gene: 2. Germline V gene sequence: CDR1 LGHNA, CDR2 YNFKEQ. CDR3 in DNA: TGTGCCAGCAGCCAAGATCGGGGGGGAACCGGGGAGCTGTTTTTT. This sequence encodes CASSQDRGGTGELFF.

In this sample, this clone turned up once. In DNA, the CDR3 is TGTGCCCACGGACAGGGGGCCCTTCCGACCGGGGAGCTGTTTTTT. It translates to CAHGQGALPTGELFF. V usage is TRBV30 and J usage is TRBJ2-2; 11 nucleotides align to TRBD1. V dropped 8 bases and J dropped 5; count of bases not matched to a gene: 10. Germline loops: CDR1 GTSNPN, CDR2 SVGIG (reference sequence). The CDR3 is 15 residues long.

This rearrangement joins TRBV28 to TRBJ1-1, with D unresolved. The germline V gene encodes CDR1 MDHEN and CDR2 SYDVKM. Trimming pared 7 bases from V and 2 bases from J, leaving 8 bases between. CDR3 size: 12 residues. The CDR3 region is CASIEANTEAFF. The CDR3 DNA reads TGTGCCAGCATCGAGGCAAACACTGAAGCTTTCTTT.

The V call is TRBV2, the J call TRBJ2-1; a weak D match, TRBD1 (5 bases). The CDR3 loop spans 13 amino acids. Germline V gene lookup returns CDR1 SNHLY and CDR2 FYNNEI. Trimming removed 10 bases at V and 4 bases at J, with 14 bases between. CDR3 amino acids: CATRARAYNEQFF. For the CDR3, the DNA is TGTGCCACCAGGGCCCGGGCTTACAATGAGCAGTTCTTC. The full variable domain, completed using reference TRBV2 and TRBJ2-1, is EPEVTQTPSHQVTQMGQEVILRCVPISNHLYFYWYRQILGQKVEFLVSFYNNEISEKSEIFDDQFSVERPDGSNFTLKIRSTKLEDSAMYFCATRARAYNEQFFGPGTRLTVL.

This sequence joins TRBV28 and TRBJ2-7; D might be TRBD2 (5 bases). The germline V gene encodes CDR1 MDHEN and CDR2 SYDVKM. This CDR3 comprises 13 residues. V gave up 6 bases and J gave up 2 bases, with 11 bases separating them. The CDR3 spells CASRELGPYEQYF. In DNA, the CDR3 is TGTGCCAGCAGGGAACTAGGGCCCTACGAGCAGTACTTC.

The chain combines TRBV5-4 with TRBJ2-7, with 9 bases aligning to TRBD2. This CDR3 has 17 residues. V gave up 0 bases and J gave up 0 bases; unmatched junction bases: 7. Germline loops: CDR1 SGHNT, CDR2 YYREEE (reference sequence). CDR3 in amino acids: CASSLERAGGLSYEQYF. The CDR3 DNA reads TGTGCCAGCAGCTTGGAAAGGGCGGGAGGGCTCTCCTACGAGCAGTACTTC.

The CDR3 here is CASSGAGDAGITNEQYF. CDR3 nucleotide sequence: TGTGCCAGCAGTGGAGCCGGAGATGCAGGGATTACTAACGAGCAGTACTTC. The chain combines TRBV6-1 with TRBJ2-7; possibly TRBD1 for D (5 bases). The germline V and J ends were trimmed by 4 bases and 5 bases, with 24 bases remaining between them. Germline values: CDR1 MNHNS, CDR2 SASEGT. The length of the CDR3 is 17 residues.

This clone was seen a few times. The chain recombines TRBV9 with TRBJ1-1, with D maybe TRBD1 (6 bases). V lost 4 bases and J 10 bases, leaving 17 bases between the germline ends. The CDR3 is 13 residues long. The germline V gene has CDR1 SGDLS and CDR2 YYNGEE. The DNA of the CDR3 is TGTGCCAGCAGCCCTACCAGGGGCGCGGGAGCTTTCTTT. This sequence encodes CASSPTRGAGAFF. Based on the CDR3 plus reference TRBV9 and TRBJ1-1, the full variable domain is DSGVTQTPKHLITATGQRVTLRCSPRSGDLSVYWYQQSLDQGLQFLIQYYNGEERAKGNILERFSAQQFPDLHSELNLSSLELGDSALYFCASSPTRGAGAFFGQGTRLTVV.

The V and J genes are TRBV2 and TRBJ2-3; D unclear. The CDR3 totals 14 residues. The V gene's germline CDR1 is SNHLY and CDR2 FYNNEI. V was cut by 3 bases and J by 4 bases, with 11 bases left in between. CDR3 in DNA: TGTGCCAGCAGTGACGCCCGATTCCCAGATACGCAGTATTTT. It specifies CASSDARFPDTQYF.

The chain recombines TRBV5-1 with TRBJ2-3; 8 bases fit TRBD1. The CDR3 spans 14 residues. Germline V lookup: CDR1 SGHRS, CDR2 YFSETQ. J was trimmed by 4 bases and V by 4 bases; bases with no gene match: 5. The CDR3 spells CASSISGGPDTQYF. CDR3 in DNA: TGCGCCAGCAGCATTTCAGGGGGCCCAGATACGCAGTATTTT.

The chain uses TRBV11-3 and TRBJ2-1; D uncertain. V lost 1 base and J 7 bases, leaving 5 bases between the germline ends. The CDR3 contains 12 residues. Germline values: CDR1 SGHNT, CDR2 YENEEA. The CDR3 reads CASSLGRNEQFF. CDR3 DNA: TGTGCCAGCAGCTTAGGGCGGAATGAGCAGTTCTTC.

V gene TRBV27 combines with J gene TRBJ1-5, with 11 bases that match TRBD1. Germline CDR1 and CDR2: MNHEY and SMNVEV (reference sequence). The V gene end was trimmed by 4 bases and the J gene end by 8 bases; junction bases not matched to a gene: 1. The CDR3 runs 13 residues. CDR3 nucleotides: TGTGCCAGCAGTTGGGACAGGGGGAAGCCCCAGCATTTT. It yields the protein CASSWDRGKPQHF.

The chain recombines TRBV18 with TRBJ2-1; a possible D gene is TRBD1 (5 bases). Trimming took 2 bases from V and 0 from J, leaving 14 bases between them. The CDR3 is 17 residues long. CDR1 KGHSH and CDR2 LQKENI come from the germline V gene. The CDR3 loop reads CASSPELQVSSYNEQFF. The DNA of the CDR3 is TGTGCCAGCTCACCAGAACTACAGGTTAGCTCCTACAATGAGCAGTTCTTC.

The V and J genes are TRBV23-1 and TRBJ2-5; D is perhaps TRBD1 (5 bases). TRBV23-1 is treated as an ORF (open reading frame) with a function not yet certain. Trimming left V 0 bases short and J 3 bases short, with 14 bases between. The CDR3 contains 16 residues. CDR3 protein: CASSQSISAREETQYF. The CDR3 DNA reads as TGCGCCAGCAGTCAATCGATAAGCGCCAGGGAAGAGACCCAGTACTTC.

This rearrangement joins TRBV7-9 to TRBJ2-3, with D possibly being TRBD1 (6 bases). This CDR3 region has 14 residues. CDR1 and CDR2 (germline): SEHNR, FQNEAQ (reference sequence). V was cut by 6 bases and J by 3 bases, with 13 bases left in between. The CDR3 sequence: CASSSRGGTDTQYF. The CDR3 DNA reads as TGTGCCAGCAGTTCCAGAGGGGGAACAGATACGCAGTATTTT.

This rearrangement joins TRBV10-3 to TRBJ2-5; 8 bases map to TRBD2. From germline, CDR1 is ENHRY and CDR2 SYGVKD. V was clipped by 2 bases and J by 5 bases; unmatched bases: 19. This CDR3 contains 19 residues. The CDR3 sequence is CAISEGRGSGRGGLETQYF. The CDR3 DNA reads as TGTGCCATCAGTGAGGGGCGGGGCAGCGGGAGAGGCGGTTTGGAGACCCAGTACTTC.

This clone was seen a single time. V and J are TRBV5-3 and TRBJ2-5; either TRBD1 or TRBD2 may fit D (5 bases each). TRBV5-3 is known as an ORF, though its function is uncertain. This CDR3 is 18 amino acids long. Trimming removed 2 bases from V and 1 base from J, with 21 bases in between. CDR3 loop: CARSFPEQASGVQETQYF. The CDR3 DNA sequence: TGTGCCAGAAGCTTCCCGGAACAGGCGTCCGGGGTCCAAGAGACCCAGTACTTC.

This clone was observed a single time. The rearrangement uses TRBV6-5 and TRBJ1-1, with D possibly TRBD1 on 5 matching bases. The CDR3 has 13 residues. V was pared by 3 bases and J by 11 bases, with 16 bases between. CDR1 is MNHEY and CDR2 is SVGAGI in the germline V gene. The CDR3 spells CASSYSDTMAAFF. DNA of the CDR3: TGTGCCAGCAGTTATTCGGACACAATGGCGGCTTTCTTT.